These T cell receptor beta chains were read from a single sample in a study of PD-L1 blockade in urothelial cancer. Profiled with immunoSEQ multiplex PCR; TCRdb holds only in-frame clones, not every one. The data hold about 35,000 clones, with around four fifths observed a single time. The sample here was PBMCs, taken around atezolizumab (anti-PD-L1) treatment. The receptors originated from a man aged 35 to 55 with urothelial cancer. The CDR3 runs from the conserved cysteine through the conserved F or W. D genes are given only for firm matches. Only some rows state a clone size, as once, few, many or a class for expanded clones.

abundance: .
j_gene: TRBJ2-7
v_gene: TRBV7-2
d_gene: .
CDR3aa: CASSPWERSSSYEQYF
CDR3nt: TGTGCCAGCAGCCCCTGGGAGCGGAGTAGCTCCTACGAGCAGTACTTC

abundance: .
j_gene: TRBJ1-4
v_gene: TRBV4-1
d_gene: .
CDR3aa: CASSPRWGGNEKLFF
CDR3nt: TGCGCCAGCAGTCCAAGATGGGGGGGTAATGAAAAACTGTTTTTT

abundance: .
j_gene: TRBJ2-7
v_gene: TRBV6-5
d_gene: .
CDR3aa: CASSYDRGTLRKQYF
CDR3nt: TGTGCCAGCAGTTACGATAGGGGTACCCTACGAAAGCAGTACTTC

abundance: .
j_gene: TRBJ2-2
v_gene: TRBV6-1
d_gene: .
CDR3aa: CASSEAARVPTGELFF
CDR3nt: TGTGCCAGCAGTGAAGCAGCCCGAGTACCAACCGGGGAGCTGTTTTTT

abundance: .
j_gene: TRBJ1-1
v_gene: TRBV30
d_gene: .
CDR3aa: CAGGEYTEAFF
CDR3nt: TGTGCCGGCGGTGAGTACACTGAAGCTTTCTTT

abundance: .
j_gene: TRBJ2-3
v_gene: TRBV25-1
d_gene: .
CDR3aa: CASSARTGSRDTQYF
CDR3nt: TGTGCCAGCAGTGCCCGAACAGGGAGCAGGGATACGCAGTATTTT

abundance: .
j_gene: TRBJ2-7
v_gene: TRBV6-1
d_gene: TRBD1
CDR3aa: CASSETDRLTYEQYF
CDR3nt: TGTGCCAGCAGTGAAACGGACAGGTTGACCTACGAGCAGTACTTC

abundance: .
j_gene: TRBJ2-1
v_gene: TRBV4-1
d_gene: TRBD2
CDR3aa: CASSQDAGVSEQFF
CDR3nt: TGCGCCAGCAGCCAAGATGCGGGAGTTAGTGAGCAGTTCTTC

abundance: .
j_gene: TRBJ2-7
v_gene: TRBV19
d_gene: TRBD1
CDR3aa: CASSSETGGEQYF
CDR3nt: TGTGCCAGTAGTTCTGAGACAGGGGGCGAGCAGTACTTC

abundance: .
j_gene: TRBJ1-2
v_gene: TRBV27
d_gene: .
CDR3aa: CASSLYQGSGYTF
CDR3nt: TGTGCCAGCAGTTTGTATCAGGGGTCTGGCTACACCTTC

abundance: .
j_gene: TRBJ2-1
v_gene: TRBV4-1
d_gene: .
CDR3aa: CASSQDRGPTGASPYNEQFF
CDR3nt: TGCGCCAGCAGCCAAGATAGAGGGCCCACGGGAGCTAGCCCCTACAATGAGCAGTTCTTC

abundance: .
j_gene: TRBJ1-2
v_gene: TRBV29-1
d_gene: .
CDR3aa: CSVPDITSYGYTF
CDR3nt: TGCAGCGTCCCCGACATAACCAGCTATGGCTACACCTTC

abundance: .
j_gene: TRBJ2-7
v_gene: TRBV14
d_gene: TRBD1
CDR3aa: CASSQIPFGTGTGTMDEQYF
CDR3nt: TGTGCCAGCAGCCAAATTCCCTTTGGTACCGGGACAGGGACGATGGACGAGCAGTACTTC

abundance: .
j_gene: TRBJ2-7
v_gene: TRBV7-8
d_gene: TRBD1
CDR3aa: CASSSTTGTGALLSYEQYF
CDR3nt: TGTGCCAGCAGCTCAACAACCGGGACAGGGGCCCTACTCTCCTACGAGCAGTACTTC

abundance: .
j_gene: TRBJ1-2
v_gene: TRBV5-1
d_gene: TRBD1
CDR3aa: CASSESGQGVQGGYTF
CDR3nt: TGCGCCAGCAGTGAGTCAGGACAGGGGGTTCAGGGCGGCTACACCTTC

abundance: .
j_gene: TRBJ2-1
v_gene: TRBV30
d_gene: .
CDR3aa: CAWRGDGSKQFF
CDR3nt: TGTGCCTGGAGGGGCGACGGGAGTAAACAGTTCTTC

abundance: .
j_gene: TRBJ2-1
v_gene: TRBV12-5
d_gene: TRBD2
CDR3aa: CASEGGPSNEQFF
CDR3nt: TGTGCTAGTGAGGGAGGGCCCTCAAATGAGCAGTTCTTC

abundance: .
j_gene: TRBJ2-5
v_gene: TRBV14
d_gene: .
CDR3aa: CASSQSVARAETQYF
CDR3nt: TGTGCCAGCAGCCAATCAGTAGCGAGGGCAGAGACCCAGTACTTC

abundance: .
j_gene: TRBJ1-2
v_gene: TRBV4-2
d_gene: .
CDR3aa: CASSPMLGQGYGYTF
CDR3nt: TGTGCCAGCAGCCCCATGTTAGGGCAGGGATATGGCTACACCTTC

abundance: .
j_gene: TRBJ2-3
v_gene: TRBV5-4
d_gene: TRBD1
CDR3aa: CASVQDRGPDTQYF
CDR3nt: TGTGCCAGCGTCCAAGACAGGGGGCCAGATACGCAGTATTTT

abundance: .
j_gene: TRBJ2-5
v_gene: TRBV6-1
d_gene: TRBD1
CDR3aa: CASSRQGLMETQYF
CDR3nt: TGTGCCAGCAGTAGACAGGGCCTAATGGAGACCCAGTACTTC

abundance: .
j_gene: TRBJ2-1
v_gene: TRBV9
d_gene: TRBD1
CDR3aa: CASSVGQGIYNEQFF
CDR3nt: TGTGCCAGCAGCGTAGGACAGGGAATTTACAATGAGCAGTTCTTC

abundance: few
j_gene: TRBJ1-5
v_gene: TRBV6-5
d_gene: .
CDR3aa: CASSSGRGGQPQHF
CDR3nt: TGTGCCAGCAGTTCCGGCCGTGGCGGTCAGCCCCAGCATTTT

abundance: .
j_gene: TRBJ1-5
v_gene: TRBV28
d_gene: .
CDR3aa: CASSLETARGPYQPQHF
CDR3nt: TGTGCCAGCAGTTTGGAGACAGCCAGAGGACCCTATCAGCCCCAGCATTTT

abundance: few
j_gene: TRBJ2-3
v_gene: TRBV19
d_gene: TRBD2
CDR3aa: CATKRREDSDTQYF
CDR3nt: TGTGCCACCAAACGGCGGGAGGACTCAGATACGCAGTATTTT

abundance: .
j_gene: TRBJ1-4
v_gene: TRBV9
d_gene: .
CDR3aa: CASSVGEGRSEKLFF
CDR3nt: TGTGCCAGCAGCGTAGGGGAGGGGAGGAGTGAAAAACTGTTTTTT

abundance: .
j_gene: TRBJ2-7
v_gene: TRBV19
d_gene: .
CDR3aa: CASSLGLHEQYF
CDR3nt: TGTGCCAGTTCACTTGGACTACACGAGCAGTACTTC

abundance: .
j_gene: TRBJ1-1
v_gene: TRBV11-1
d_gene: TRBD1
CDR3aa: CASRRTGAREPFF
CDR3nt: TGTGCCAGCAGACGAACAGGGGCCAGAGAACCTTTCTTT

abundance: .
j_gene: TRBJ2-6
v_gene: TRBV5-1
d_gene: .
CDR3aa: CASSPGASGANVLTF
CDR3nt: TGCGCCAGCAGCCCCGGAGCCTCTGGGGCCAACGTCCTGACTTTC

abundance: once
j_gene: TRBJ1-1
v_gene: TRBV9
d_gene: TRBD1
CDR3aa: CASSVLDRVGEAFF
CDR3nt: TGTGCCAGCAGCGTCTTGGACAGGGTAGGTGAAGCTTTCTTT

abundance: .
j_gene: TRBJ2-7
v_gene: TRBV5-1
d_gene: .
CDR3aa: CASSLAGIGGSYEQYF
CDR3nt: TGCGCCAGCAGCTTGGCCGGTATCGGGGGCTCCTACGAGCAGTACTTC

abundance: .
j_gene: TRBJ2-5
v_gene: TRBV29-1
d_gene: TRBD1
CDR3aa: CSGIQGGMETQYF
CDR3nt: TGCAGCGGAATACAGGGGGGAATGGAGACCCAGTACTTC

abundance: .
j_gene: TRBJ2-1
v_gene: TRBV2
d_gene: .
CDR3aa: CASSLDADEQFF
CDR3nt: TGTGCCAGCAGTCTAGACGCCGATGAGCAGTTCTTC

abundance: .
j_gene: TRBJ1-1
v_gene: TRBV6-1
d_gene: .
CDR3aa: CASSQHGQPLEAFF
CDR3nt: TGTGCCAGCAGCCAACATGGACAGCCACTCGAAGCTTTCTTT

abundance: .
j_gene: TRBJ2-6
v_gene: TRBV15
d_gene: TRBD1
CDR3aa: CATSTGTGESGANVLTF
CDR3nt: TGTGCCACCAGCACCGGGACAGGGGAATCTGGGGCCAACGTCCTGACTTTC

abundance: .
j_gene: TRBJ1-4
v_gene: TRBV7-9
d_gene: .
CDR3aa: CASSKGGWREKLFF
CDR3nt: TGTGCCAGCAGCAAAGGCGGGTGGCGAGAAAAACTGTTTTTT

abundance: .
j_gene: TRBJ1-2
v_gene: TRBV2
d_gene: TRBD1
CDR3aa: CASRTPGQDYGYTF
CDR3nt: TGTGCCAGCAGGACCCCGGGACAGGACTATGGCTACACCTTC

abundance: .
j_gene: TRBJ2-7
v_gene: TRBV5-1
d_gene: .
CDR3aa: CASSLAQSSYEQYF
CDR3nt: TGCGCCAGCAGCTTGGCCCAAAGCTCGTACGAGCAGTACTTC

abundance: .
j_gene: TRBJ1-4
v_gene: TRBV29-1
d_gene: .
CDR3aa: CSVTAGSQEKLFF
CDR3nt: TGCAGCGTTACTGCAGGGTCCCAGGAAAAACTGTTTTTT

abundance: .
j_gene: TRBJ1-3
v_gene: TRBV5-5
d_gene: .
CDR3aa: CASSDYRVRSGNTIYF
CDR3nt: TGTGCCAGCAGCGATTACAGGGTTCGGAGTGGAAACACCATATATTTT

abundance: few
j_gene: TRBJ1-2
v_gene: TRBV6-6
d_gene: .
CDR3aa: CASSLSGGYTF
CDR3nt: TGTGCCAGCAGTTTATCCGGGGGCTACACCTTC

abundance: .
j_gene: TRBJ2-7
v_gene: TRBV28
d_gene: .
CDR3aa: CASSTRGYEQYF
CDR3nt: TGTGCCAGCAGCACCAGGGGCTACGAGCAGTACTTC

abundance: .
j_gene: TRBJ2-6
v_gene: TRBV6-5
d_gene: .
CDR3aa: CASSYLLSGANVLTF
CDR3nt: TGTGCCAGCAGTTACCTCCTCTCTGGGGCCAACGTCCTGACTTTC

abundance: .
j_gene: TRBJ1-1
v_gene: TRBV5-1
d_gene: .
CDR3aa: CASSLAAPTSGTEAFF
CDR3nt: TGCGCCAGCAGCTTGGCGGCACCCACGAGCGGCACTGAAGCTTTCTTT

abundance: .
j_gene: TRBJ2-1
v_gene: TRBV5-8
d_gene: .
CDR3aa: CASSLGRPRFF
CDR3nt: TGTGCCAGCAGCTTGGGGCGACCTAGGTTCTTC

abundance: .
j_gene: TRBJ2-3
v_gene: TRBV28
d_gene: .
CDR3aa: CASSLVVPSENTDTQYF
CDR3nt: TGTGCCAGCAGTTTGGTGGTCCCTAGCGAAAACACAGATACGCAGTATTTT

abundance: .
j_gene: TRBJ1-2
v_gene: TRBV28
d_gene: .
CDR3aa: CATTRTGLAYGYTF
CDR3nt: TGTGCCACTACCCGAACAGGCTTGGCATATGGCTACACCTTC

abundance: .
j_gene: TRBJ1-2
v_gene: TRBV28
d_gene: .
CDR3aa: CASSFFHDRSYGYTF
CDR3nt: TGTGCCAGCAGTTTTTTCCACGACAGGAGCTATGGCTACACCTTC

abundance: few
j_gene: TRBJ2-4
v_gene: TRBV30
d_gene: TRBD2
CDR3aa: CAWRPTSGKNIQYF
CDR3nt: TGTGCCTGGAGGCCGACTAGCGGGAAAAACATTCAGTACTTC